These T cell receptor beta chains were read from a single sample in a study of shared clonotypes between healthy human individuals. Measured with immunoSEQ multiplex PCR; TCRdb has only the in-frame clones, and not every one. The sample yields around 650,000 clones, around 96% seen once. Sequencing was performed on naive CD8+ T cells sorted from blood. The receptors derive from a woman in her 30s in good health. CDR3s include the opening cysteine and the closing phenylalanine or tryptophan. A D gene is named only where the DNA matches it firmly. Clone size appears in some rows only: once, few, many, or a class for an expanded clone.

cdr3_nt cdr3_aa v_call d_call j_call clone_size
TGTGCCAGCAGCGCAACGGACTCACCCGAAGCTTTCTTT CASSATDSPEAFF TRBV9 NA TRBJ1-1 once
TGCGCCAGCAGCCAGAGGACAGGGGCAAGATACGAGCAGTACTTC CASSQRTGARYEQYF TRBV4-1 TRBD1 TRBJ2-7 NA
TGTGCCAGCGGTAGGGGCGGAGAGACCCAGTACTTC CASGRGGETQYF TRBV28 NA TRBJ2-5 NA
TGTGCCAGCAGACCCTTCGGGCACCTGGCCTGCTACGAGCAGTACTTC CASRPFGHLACYEQYF TRBV6-4 NA TRBJ2-7 once
TGTGCCAGCAGCTTAGTTGGCCAGCGGGGTCACAATGAGCAGTTCTTC CASSLVGQRGHNEQFF TRBV11-2 TRBD2 TRBJ2-1 NA
TGTGCCAGCTCACCAGACGCGGGAGGTAATGAAAAACTGTTTTTT CASSPDAGGNEKLFF TRBV18 NA TRBJ1-4 NA
TGCGCCAGCCTAAAAATCCCCAGAGCTACGAAGCAGTACTTC CASLKIPRATKQYF TRBV5-1 NA TRBJ2-7 NA
TGTGCCAGCAGCCAACGACCGGCAGGGGTGGAGACCCAGTACTTC CASSQRPAGVETQYF TRBV11-2 NA TRBJ2-5 once
TGCGCCAGCAGTGAACGGCCAAGCACAGATACGCAGTATTTT CASSERPSTDTQYF TRBV10-1 NA TRBJ2-3 NA
TGCAGCGTTGACAGGGTCCCACTCGAGCAGTACTTC CSVDRVPLEQYF TRBV29-1 NA TRBJ2-7 NA
TGCGCCAGCAGCTGGGGACTGAACTATGGCTACACCTTC CASSWGLNYGYTF TRBV5-1 NA TRBJ1-2 NA
TGCAGCGTTGATTGGCAGGGGCGCACAGATACGCAGTATTTT CSVDWQGRTDTQYF TRBV29-1 NA TRBJ2-3 NA
TGCAGCGTTGGGACTAGCGTCACAGATACGCAGTATTTT CSVGTSVTDTQYF TRBV29-1 TRBD2 TRBJ2-3 NA
TGTGCCAGCAGCTTTAAAGGTGGACAGGAGACCCAGTACTTC CASSFKGGQETQYF TRBV13 NA TRBJ2-5 NA
TGTGCCAGCAGTTTCGTCCTAGCGGGAGGCGCAGATACGCAGTATTTT CASSFVLAGGADTQYF TRBV27 TRBD2 TRBJ2-3 NA
TGTGCCAGCAGCCACGGACTAGCGGGAGGGTCCGGATACAATGAGCAGTTCTTC CASSHGLAGGSGYNEQFF TRBV5-5 TRBD2 TRBJ2-1 NA
TGTGCCAGCAGTTATGGCTCCACCTACGAGCAGTACTTC CASSYGSTYEQYF TRBV27 NA TRBJ2-7 NA
TGTGCCAGCAGCCCTACTAGCGGGAGTTCAAACGAGCAGTACTTC CASSPTSGSSNEQYF TRBV11-1 TRBD2 TRBJ2-7 NA
TGTGCCAGCGGGGGGGGAGGGGACAGCCCCTACAATGAGCAGTTCTTC CASGGGGDSPYNEQFF TRBV25-1 NA TRBJ2-1 NA
TGTGCCAGCAGCTTAGAGGGATTCGATAACTATGGCTACACCTTC CASSLEGFDNYGYTF TRBV7-2 NA TRBJ1-2 NA